This T cell receptor (beta chain) was captured in a study of cytomegalovirus exposure and HLA in healthy donors. Details on this clone: Its target is unknown.

CDR1 and CDR2 from the germline V gene are SGHAT and FQDESV (reference sequence). This CDR3 spans 12 amino acids. Trimming removed 5 bases from V and 3 bases from J, with 8 bases in between. Study-level results: Sequencing likely generated an artifact that appeared as a cluster of highly shared sequence variants.

The PCR had 60 Vbeta and 13 Jbeta primers. This table comes from immunoSEQ multiplex PCR, and its TCRdb copy is limited to in-frame clones, with some not included. In the table there are around 190,000 clones, around 77% of which are singletons. This receptor was taken from a woman aged 25 to 39 in good health and CMV-seronegative. Sequencing was done on a sample of PBMCs. V and J are TRBV11-1 and TRBJ2-7, with D possibly TRBD1 on 5 matching bases. The CDR3: CASSRQGYEQYF. Here the CDR3 DNA reads TGTGCCAGCAGCCGGCAGGGCTACGAGCAGTACTTC.